Reported below is one TCR beta chain. The record originates from a study of PD-L1 blockade in urothelial cancer. The CDR3 is 13 residues long. Germline values: CDR1 LNHDA, CDR2 SQIVND (reference sequence). The V gene lost 6 bases and the J gene lost 1 base, with 9 bases spanning the gap. Clones were sequenced by immunoSEQ multiplex PCR, and TCRdb holds only the in-frame ones, with some missing. Here the sample spans 60,000 or so clones, approximately 80% being singletons. The sample was PBMCs, taken around atezolizumab (anti-PD-L1) treatment. The chain employs TRBV19 and TRBJ2-5; no reliable D call. This receptor was identified in a man between 65 and 85 years old with urothelial cancer. The CDR3: CASRRHGQETQYF. CDR3 nucleotides: TGTGCCAGTAGACGACACGGCCAAGAGACCCAGTACTTC.